One TCR beta chain is described in this entry. Repertoires were generated with immunoSEQ multiplex PCR, while TCRdb's copy carries only in-frame clones and drops some. The profile shows around 160,000 clones, about 88% of them singletons. Germline V gene lookup returns CDR1 MNHNY and CDR2 SVGAGI (reference sequence). V gave up 0 bases and J gave up 2 bases; unmatched junction bases: 3. The CDR3 has 15 amino acids. The sample is drawn from a study of blood T cell repertoires in COVID-19. The overall study: PBMCs, B-cell-depleted T cells, or T cells were the source of the cDNA or gDNA that made up the material.

What was sequenced was peripheral blood. The sequence was collected from a woman of 80 years or more with acute or convalescent COVID-19. V usage is TRBV6-6 and J usage is TRBJ2-5; 7 bases fit TRBD2. The CDR3 bases are TGTGCCAGCAGTTACTCGAGGCGGGGGCAAGAGACCCAGTACTTC. Translating it yields CASSYSRRGQETQYF.